The T cell receptor (beta chain) under discussion was sequenced for a study of shared clonotypes between healthy human individuals. Repertoires were generated with immunoSEQ multiplex PCR, while TCRdb's copy carries only in-frame clones and drops some. The table shows millions of clones, with roughly 95% occurring only once. V lost 4 bases to trimming and J lost 3 bases; unmatched junction nucleotides: 2. The CDR3 is 14 residues long. Germline V gene sequence: CDR1 MDHEN, CDR2 SYDVKM. The receptor was derived from a man aged 18 to 29 in good health. Sample: naive CD4+ T cells sorted from blood. As for subset: CD45RA+ positively selected. This chain links TRBV28 with TRBJ1-4; TRBD1 matches 7 bases. CDR3 bases: TGTGCCAGCAGTTGGGACAGACCTAATGAAAAACTGTTTTTT. Amino acids: CASSWDRPNEKLFF.